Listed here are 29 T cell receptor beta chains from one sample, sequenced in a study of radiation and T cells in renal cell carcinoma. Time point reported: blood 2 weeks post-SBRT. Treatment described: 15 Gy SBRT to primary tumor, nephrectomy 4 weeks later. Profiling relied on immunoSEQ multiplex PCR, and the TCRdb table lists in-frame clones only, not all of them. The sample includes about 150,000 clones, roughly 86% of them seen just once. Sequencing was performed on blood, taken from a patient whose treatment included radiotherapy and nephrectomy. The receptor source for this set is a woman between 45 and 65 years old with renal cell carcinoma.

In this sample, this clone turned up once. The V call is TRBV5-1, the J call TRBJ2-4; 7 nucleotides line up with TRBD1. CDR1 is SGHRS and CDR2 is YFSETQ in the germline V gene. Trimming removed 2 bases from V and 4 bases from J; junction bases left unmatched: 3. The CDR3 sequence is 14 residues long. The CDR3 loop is CASSFGTVKNIQYF. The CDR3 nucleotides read TGCGCCAGCAGCTTCGGGACAGTGAAAAACATTCAGTACTTC.

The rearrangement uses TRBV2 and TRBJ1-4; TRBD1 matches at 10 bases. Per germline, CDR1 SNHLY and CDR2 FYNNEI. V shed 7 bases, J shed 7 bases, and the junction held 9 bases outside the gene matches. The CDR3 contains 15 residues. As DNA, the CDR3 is TGTGCCAGCACCTCGGGACAGGGGACGGGTGAAAAACTGTTTTTT. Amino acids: CASTSGQGTGEKLFF.

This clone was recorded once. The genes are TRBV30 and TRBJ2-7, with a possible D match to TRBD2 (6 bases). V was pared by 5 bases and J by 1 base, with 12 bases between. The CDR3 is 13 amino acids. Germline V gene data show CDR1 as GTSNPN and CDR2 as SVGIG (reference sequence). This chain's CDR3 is CAWGGGVSYEQYF. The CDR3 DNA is TGTGCCTGGGGGGGAGGAGTATCCTACGAGCAGTACTTC.

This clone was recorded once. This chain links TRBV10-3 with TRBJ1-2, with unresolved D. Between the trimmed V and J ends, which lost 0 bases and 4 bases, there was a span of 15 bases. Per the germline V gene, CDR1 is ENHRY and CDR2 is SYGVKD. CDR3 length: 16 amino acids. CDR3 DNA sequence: TGTGCCATCAGTGAGTCGCCCCACACAAGGAGCTATGGCTACACCTTC. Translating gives CAISESPHTRSYGYTF.

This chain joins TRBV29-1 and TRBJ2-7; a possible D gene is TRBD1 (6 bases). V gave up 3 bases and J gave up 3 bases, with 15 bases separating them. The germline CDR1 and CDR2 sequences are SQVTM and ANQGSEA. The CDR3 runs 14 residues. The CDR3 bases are TGCAGCGTTGAGGTGGGGACACAGCTCTACGAGCAGTACTTC. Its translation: CSVEVGTQLYEQYF.

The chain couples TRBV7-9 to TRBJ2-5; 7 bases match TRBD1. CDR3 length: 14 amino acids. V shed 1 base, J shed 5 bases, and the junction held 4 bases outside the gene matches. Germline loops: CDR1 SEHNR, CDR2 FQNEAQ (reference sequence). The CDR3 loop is CASSLGTGGETQYF. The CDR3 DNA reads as TGTGCCAGCAGCTTAGGGACAGGTGGGGAGACCCAGTACTTC.

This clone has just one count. Here the CDR3 reads CASSNARDAHYEQYF. In nucleotides, the CDR3 is TGTGCCAGCAGCAACGCCCGGGACGCACACTACGAGCAGTACTTC. The chain employs TRBV7-2 and TRBJ2-7; D tentatively fits TRBD1 or TRBD2 (5 bases each). The CDR3 sequence is 15 residues long. Trimming cost V 5 bases and J 3 bases, with 17 bases left between them. Germline CDR1 reads SGHTA; CDR2 reads FQGNSA.

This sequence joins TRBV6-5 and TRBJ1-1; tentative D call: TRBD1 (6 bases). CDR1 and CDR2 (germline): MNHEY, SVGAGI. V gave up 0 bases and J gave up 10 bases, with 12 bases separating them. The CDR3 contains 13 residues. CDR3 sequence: CASSYSGGVSAFF. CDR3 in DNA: TGTGCCAGCAGTTACTCAGGGGGAGTGTCAGCTTTCTTT.

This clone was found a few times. The CDR3 nucleotides are TGTGCCAGCAGTCGCGCCTCGGACAGGGACGATGGCTACACCTTC. Its protein is CASSRASDRDDGYTF. V is TRBV6-6 and J is TRBJ1-2, with 8 bases matching TRBD1. Germline V gene lookup returns CDR1 MNHNY and CDR2 SVGAGI (reference sequence). J lost 6 bases, V lost 5 bases, and 11 bases had no gene match. This CDR3 region has 15 residues.

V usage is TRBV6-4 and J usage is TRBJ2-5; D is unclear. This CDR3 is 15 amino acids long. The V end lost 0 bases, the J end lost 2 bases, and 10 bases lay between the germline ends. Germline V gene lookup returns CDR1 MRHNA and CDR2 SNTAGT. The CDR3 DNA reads TGTGCCAGCAGTGACTCGCCGACTTCTCAAGAGACCCAGTACTTC. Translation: CASSDSPTSQETQYF.

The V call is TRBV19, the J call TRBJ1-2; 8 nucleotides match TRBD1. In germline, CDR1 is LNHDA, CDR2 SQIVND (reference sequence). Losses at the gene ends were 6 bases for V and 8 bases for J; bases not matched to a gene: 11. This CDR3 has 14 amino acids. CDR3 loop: CASREDRDLGGYTF. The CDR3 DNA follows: TGTGCCAGTAGGGAGGACAGGGATCTGGGAGGCTACACCTTC.

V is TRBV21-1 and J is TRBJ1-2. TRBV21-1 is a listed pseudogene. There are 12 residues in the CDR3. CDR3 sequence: CAIPGGSRGYTF. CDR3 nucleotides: TGTGCCATTCCCGGCGGATCGAGAGGCTACACCTTC.

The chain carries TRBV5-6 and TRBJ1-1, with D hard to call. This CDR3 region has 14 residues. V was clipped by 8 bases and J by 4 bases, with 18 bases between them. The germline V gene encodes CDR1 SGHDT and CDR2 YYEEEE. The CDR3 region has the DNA TGTGCCAGTAGATTAGGGATTGGAGGCACTGAAGCTTTCTTT. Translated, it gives CASRLGIGGTEAFF.

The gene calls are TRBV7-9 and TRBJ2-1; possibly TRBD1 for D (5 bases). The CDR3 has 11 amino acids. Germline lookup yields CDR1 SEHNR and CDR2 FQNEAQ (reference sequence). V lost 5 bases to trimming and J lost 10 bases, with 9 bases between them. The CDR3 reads CASSHKGEQFF. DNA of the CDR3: TGTGCCAGCAGCCATAAGGGGGAGCAGTTCTTC.

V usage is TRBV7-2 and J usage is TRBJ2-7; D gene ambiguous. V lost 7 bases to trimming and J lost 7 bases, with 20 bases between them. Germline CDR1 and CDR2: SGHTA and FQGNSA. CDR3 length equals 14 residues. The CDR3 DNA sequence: TGTGCCAGCACCGACTCTCCTGGCCCCTGGGAGCAGTACTTC. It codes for CASTDSPGPWEQYF. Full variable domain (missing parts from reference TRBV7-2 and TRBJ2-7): GAGVSQSPSNKVTEKGKDVELRCDPISGHTALYWYRQSLGQGLEFLIYFQGNSAPDKSGLPSDRFSAERTGGSVSTLTIQRTQQEDSAVYLCASTDSPGPWEQYFGPGTRLTVT.

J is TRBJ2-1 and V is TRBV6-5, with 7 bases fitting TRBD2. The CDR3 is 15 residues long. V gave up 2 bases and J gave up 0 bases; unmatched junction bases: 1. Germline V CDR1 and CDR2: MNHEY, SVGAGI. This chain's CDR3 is CASSYGGGSYNEQFF. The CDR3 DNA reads TGTGCCAGCAGTTACGGGGGGGGCTCCTACAATGAGCAGTTCTTC.

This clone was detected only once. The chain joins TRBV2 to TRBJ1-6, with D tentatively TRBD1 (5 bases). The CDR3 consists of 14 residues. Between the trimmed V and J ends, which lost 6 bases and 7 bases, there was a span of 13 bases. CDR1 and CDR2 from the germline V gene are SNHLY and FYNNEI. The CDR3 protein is CASRAGTANSPLHF. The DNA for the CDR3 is TGTGCCAGCAGAGCCGGGACGGCAAATTCACCCCTCCACTTT.

CDR3 region: CASSRNPTGSDGYTF. CDR3 coding DNA: TGCGCCAGCAGCCGAAACCCGACAGGTTCAGATGGCTACACCTTC. The chain joins TRBV5-1 to TRBJ1-2; perhaps TRBD1 as D (6 bases). The germline V gene has CDR1 SGHRS and CDR2 YFSETQ. The CDR3 is 15 amino acids. With 4 bases removed from V and 6 bases from J, the gap between germline ends came to 19 bases.

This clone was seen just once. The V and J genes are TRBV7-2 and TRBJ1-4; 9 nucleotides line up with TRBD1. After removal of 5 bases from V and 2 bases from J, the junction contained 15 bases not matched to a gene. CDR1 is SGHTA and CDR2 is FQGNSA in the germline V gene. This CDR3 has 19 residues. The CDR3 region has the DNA TGTGCCAGCAGCGTCCGCCTGAGGGACAGGGTTCGTACTAATGAAAAACTGTTTTTT. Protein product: CASSVRLRDRVRTNEKLFF.

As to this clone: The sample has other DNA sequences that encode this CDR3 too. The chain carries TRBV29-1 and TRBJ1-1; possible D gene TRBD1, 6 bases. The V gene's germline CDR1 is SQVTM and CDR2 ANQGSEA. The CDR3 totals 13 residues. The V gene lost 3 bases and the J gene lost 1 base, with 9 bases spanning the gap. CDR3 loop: CSVDLGGNTEAFF. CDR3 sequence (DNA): TGCAGCGTTGACCTAGGGGGGAACACTGAAGCTTTCTTT.

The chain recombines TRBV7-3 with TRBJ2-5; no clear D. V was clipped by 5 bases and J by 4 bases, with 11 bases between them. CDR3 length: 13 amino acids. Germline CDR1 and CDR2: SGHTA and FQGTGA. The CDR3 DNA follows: TGTGCCAGCAGCCTCGGCTCCCTAGAGACCCAGTACTTC. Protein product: CASSLGSLETQYF. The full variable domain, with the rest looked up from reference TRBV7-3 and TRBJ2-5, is GAGVSQTPSNKVTEKGKYVELRCDPISGHTALYWYRQSLGQGPEFLIYFQGTGAADDSGLPNDRFFAVRPEGSVSTLKIQRTERGDSAVYLCASSLGSLETQYFGPGTRLLVL.

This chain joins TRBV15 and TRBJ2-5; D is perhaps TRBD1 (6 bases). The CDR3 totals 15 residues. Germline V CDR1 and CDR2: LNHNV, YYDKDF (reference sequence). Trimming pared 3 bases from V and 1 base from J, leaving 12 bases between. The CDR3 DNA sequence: TGTGCCACCAGCAGGAACGGACAGCGCCAAGAGACCCAGTACTTC. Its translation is CATSRNGQRQETQYF.

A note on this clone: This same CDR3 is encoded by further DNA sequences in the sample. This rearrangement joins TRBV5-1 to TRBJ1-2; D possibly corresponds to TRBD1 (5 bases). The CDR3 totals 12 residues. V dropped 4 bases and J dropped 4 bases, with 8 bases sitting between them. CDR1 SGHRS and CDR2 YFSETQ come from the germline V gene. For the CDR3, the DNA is TGCGCCAGCAGCAGCGACAGCTATGGCTACACCTTC. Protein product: CASSSDSYGYTF.

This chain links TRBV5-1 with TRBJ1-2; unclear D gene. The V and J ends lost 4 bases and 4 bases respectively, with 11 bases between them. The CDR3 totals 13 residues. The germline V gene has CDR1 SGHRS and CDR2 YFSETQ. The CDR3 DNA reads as TGCGCCAGCAGCCAAGACCCGCTCTATGGCTACACCTTC. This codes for CASSQDPLYGYTF.

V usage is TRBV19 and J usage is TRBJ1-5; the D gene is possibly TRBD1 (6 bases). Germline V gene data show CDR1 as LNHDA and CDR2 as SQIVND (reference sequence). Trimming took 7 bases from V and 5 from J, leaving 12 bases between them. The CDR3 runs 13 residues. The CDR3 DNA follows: TGTGCCAGTAATAACAGGGTCGATCAGCCCCAGCATTTT. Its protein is CASNNRVDQPQHF. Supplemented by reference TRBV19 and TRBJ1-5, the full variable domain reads DGGITQSPKYLFRKEGQNVTLSCEQNLNHDAMYWYRQDPGQGLRLIYYSQIVNDFQKGDIAEGYSVSREKKESFPLTVTSAQKNPTAFYLCASNNRVDQPQHFGDGTRLSIL.

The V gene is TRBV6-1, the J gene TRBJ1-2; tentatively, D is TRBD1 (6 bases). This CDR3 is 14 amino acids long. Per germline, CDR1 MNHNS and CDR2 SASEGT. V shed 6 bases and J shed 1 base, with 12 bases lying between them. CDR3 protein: CASRPSDSNYGYTF. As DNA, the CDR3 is TGTGCCAGCAGACCGTCGGACAGTAACTATGGCTACACCTTC.

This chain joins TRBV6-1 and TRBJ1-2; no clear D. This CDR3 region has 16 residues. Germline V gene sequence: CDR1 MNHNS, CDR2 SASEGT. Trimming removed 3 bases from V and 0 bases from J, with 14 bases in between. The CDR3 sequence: CASSEEGRLANYGYTF. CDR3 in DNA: TGTGCCAGCAGTGAGGAGGGTAGGTTGGCTAACTATGGCTACACCTTC.

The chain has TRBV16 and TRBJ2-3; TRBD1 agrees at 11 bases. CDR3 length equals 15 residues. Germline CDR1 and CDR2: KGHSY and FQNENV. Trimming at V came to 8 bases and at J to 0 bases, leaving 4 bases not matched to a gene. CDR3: CASGQGATSTDTQYF. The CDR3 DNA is TGTGCCAGCGGACAGGGGGCTACTAGCACAGATACGCAGTATTTT. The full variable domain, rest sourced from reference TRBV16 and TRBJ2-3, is GEEVAQTPKHLVRGEGQKAKLYCAPIKGHSYVFWYQQVLKNEFKFLISFQNENVFDETGMPKERFSAKCLPNSPCSLEIQATKLEDSAVYFCASGQGATSTDTQYFGPGTRLTVL.

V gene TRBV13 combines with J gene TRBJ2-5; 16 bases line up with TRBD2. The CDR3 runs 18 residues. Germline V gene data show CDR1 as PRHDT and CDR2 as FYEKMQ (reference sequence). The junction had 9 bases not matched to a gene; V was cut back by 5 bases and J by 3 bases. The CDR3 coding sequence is TGTGCCAGCAGCCCCGCCGGGACTAGCGGGGGGGCGAAAGAGACCCAGTACTTC. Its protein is CASSPAGTSGGAKETQYF.